Presented here are 17 T cell receptor beta chains from one specimen sequenced in a study of cytotoxic CD8 clonotypes in ibrutinib-treated CLL. The data were produced by immunoSEQ multiplex PCR, yet TCRdb's version contains in-frame clones alone and is incomplete. The table includes roughly 150,000 clones, roughly four fifths detected once. The specimen was PBMCs, collected after 12 months of ibrutinib treatment. All receptors come from a human donor with chronic lymphocytic leukemia.

V usage is TRBV5-1 and J usage is TRBJ1-6; D possibly corresponds to TRBD1 (5 bases). There are 13 residues in the CDR3. CDR1 is SGHRS, CDR2 YFSETQ, per germline. The V and J ends lost 2 bases and 9 bases respectively, with 9 bases between them. The CDR3 sequence: CASSLGDASPLHF. The CDR3 nucleotides read TGCGCCAGCAGCTTAGGGGACGCTTCACCCCTCCACTTT.

The J gene is TRBJ2-2, the V gene TRBV5-6, with D perhaps TRBD2 (6 bases). This CDR3 comprises 15 residues. The V end lost 4 bases, the J end lost 2 bases, and 12 bases lay between the germline ends. Looked up from germline, CDR1 is SGHDT and CDR2 is YYEEEE. This CDR3 reads CASSIPGTNTGELFF. CDR3 nucleotides: TGTGCCAGCAGCATTCCCGGGACTAACACCGGGGAGCTGTTTTTT.

To note about this clone: At the DNA level, this CDR3 is encoded by other sequences in the same sample as well. This rearrangement joins TRBV6-1 to TRBJ2-5; 9 bases align to TRBD1. Germline values: CDR1 MNHNS, CDR2 SASEGT. V lost 5 bases, J lost 5 bases, and 9 bases stayed unmatched. CDR3 size: 15 residues. This CDR3 is CASSFGQGNGETQYF. CDR3 DNA sequence: TGTGCCAGCAGTTTCGGACAGGGGAATGGGGAGACCCAGTACTTC.

This clone showed up just a few times. The CDR3 DNA reads as TGCGCCAGCAGCCCGCGCTCCGGGACTCTTCCTTACGAGCAGTACTTC. Translating it yields CASSPRSGTLPYEQYF. The genes are TRBV5-1 and TRBJ2-7; possibly TRBD2 for D (6 bases). The germline gives CDR1 SGHRS, CDR2 YFSETQ. This CDR3 has 16 amino acids. The V end lost 4 bases, the J end lost 4 bases, and 21 bases lay between the germline ends.

The chain combines TRBV14 with TRBJ2-3; the match to TRBD2 covers 9 bases. The V gene end was trimmed by 2 bases and the J gene end by 4 bases; junction bases not matched to a gene: 10. From germline, CDR1 is SGHDN and CDR2 FVKESK. The CDR3 is 17 residues long. CDR3 loop: CASSQFTMGLAADTQYF. The CDR3 DNA sequence: TGTGCCAGCAGCCAATTTACGATGGGACTAGCAGCAGATACGCAGTATTTT.

The chain couples TRBV7-3 to TRBJ1-1; D perhaps matches TRBD1 (6 bases). Trimming removed 6 bases at V and 4 bases at J, with 15 bases between. CDR3 length: 14 residues. Germline V gives CDR1 SGHTA, CDR2 FQGTGA. As DNA, the CDR3 is TGTGCCAGCAGAGAGGGGGGCGCCGTCACTGAAGCTTTCTTT. This encodes CASREGGAVTEAFF.

V usage is TRBV4-3 and J usage is TRBJ2-7; D call uncertain. This CDR3 comprises 15 residues. Germline V gives CDR1 LGHNA, CDR2 YSLEER. V was cut by 3 bases and J by 3 bases, with 15 bases left in between. CDR3: CASSHGRNPVYEQYF. In DNA form, the CDR3 reads TGCGCCAGCAGCCACGGAAGGAACCCCGTCTACGAGCAGTACTTC.

The V gene is TRBV28, the J gene TRBJ1-1, with a possible D match to TRBD1 (5 bases). CDR1 MDHEN and CDR2 SYDVKM come from the germline V gene. CDR3 length equals 15 residues. V gave up 3 bases and J gave up 1 base, with 12 bases separating them. CDR3 region: CASSLGGVGNTEAFF. CDR3 sequence (DNA): TGTGCCAGCAGTTTGGGAGGGGTGGGGAACACTGAAGCTTTCTTT.

The chain combines TRBV27 with TRBJ1-4; perhaps TRBD1 as D (5 bases). This CDR3 has 15 residues. Trimming stripped 8 bases from V and 8 bases from J, with 21 bases between. Germline CDR1 MNHEY, CDR2 SMNVEV (reference sequence). CDR3 DNA sequence: TGTGCCAGCTCCCCCCCGGGACGCGTCGGGGAAAAACTGTTTTTT. The encoded protein is CASSPPGRVGEKLFF.

The chain uses TRBV29-1 and TRBJ2-2, with 10 bases that match TRBD1. V gave up 7 bases and J gave up 1 base; unmatched junction bases: 12. Germline V gene sequence: CDR1 SQVTM, CDR2 ANQGSEA. This CDR3 comprises 17 residues. In DNA form, the CDR3 reads TGCAGCGCCGGCAGAGACAGGGGGCAGGGGAACACCGGGGAGCTGTTTTTT. Residues: CSAGRDRGQGNTGELFF.

The rearrangement joins TRBV15 to TRBJ2-1, with 9 bases identical to TRBD1. The trim removed 1 base at V and 4 bases at J, leaving 2 bases unmatched. The CDR3 has 15 residues. In germline, CDR1 is LNHNV, CDR2 YYDKDF (reference sequence). The DNA for the CDR3 is TGTGCCACCAGCAGAGGGACAGGGGTTTACAATGAGCAGTTCTTC. It yields the protein CATSRGTGVYNEQFF.

The chain combines TRBV15 with TRBJ2-1, with D possibly being TRBD2 (6 bases). Per the germline V gene, CDR1 is LNHNV and CDR2 is YYDKDF (reference sequence). V dropped 1 base and J dropped 2 bases, with 9 bases sitting between them. The CDR3 is 15 amino acids. CDR3 nucleotides: TGTGCCACCAGCAGAGGGGGGGTCCCCTACAATGAGCAGTTCTTC. Amino acids: CATSRGGVPYNEQFF.

The chain has TRBV4-3 and TRBJ2-1; 9 positions agree with TRBD1. The junction had 8 bases not matched to a gene; V was cut back by 4 bases and J by 7 bases. Germline-derived CDR1 and CDR2 are LGHNA and YSLEER. This CDR3 contains 15 residues. The CDR3 reads CASSPGQGWGNEQFF. CDR3 coding DNA: TGCGCCAGCAGCCCGGGACAGGGTTGGGGGAATGAGCAGTTCTTC.

Note on this clone: Other nucleotide sequences in the sample specify the same CDR3. The V gene is TRBV14, the J gene TRBJ2-2; D uncertain. This CDR3 has 15 residues. Germline V CDR1 and CDR2: SGHDN, FVKESK. Trimming took off 0 bases at V and 2 bases at J, with 7 bases between the two ends. The CDR3 sequence is CASSQELGNTGELFF. The CDR3 nucleotides are TGTGCCAGCAGCCAAGAATTGGGTAACACCGGGGAGCTGTTTTTT.

The gene calls are TRBV10-2 and TRBJ2-6, with TRBD1 matching over 7 bases. Germline V gene data show CDR1 as WSHSY and CDR2 as SAAADI. CDR3 length equals 17 residues. Trimming removed 8 bases from V and 2 bases from J; junction bases left unmatched: 12. The CDR3 loop reads CASASQGQRPGANVLTF. CDR3 in DNA: TGCGCCAGCGCTTCACAGGGACAGCGCCCTGGGGCCAACGTCCTGACTTTC.

The rearrangement uses TRBV6-1 and TRBJ2-4; D is ambiguous. Per germline, CDR1 MNHNS and CDR2 SASEGT. The CDR3 is 13 amino acids. V shed 7 bases and J shed 8 bases, with 15 bases lying between them. CDR3: CASMFESNHIQYF. For the CDR3, the DNA is TGTGCCAGCATGTTCGAATCAAACCACATTCAGTACTTC.

The rearrangement links TRBV7-9 to TRBJ2-5; the match to TRBD1 covers 7 bases. CDR3 length: 16 residues. The V gene end was trimmed by 0 bases and the J gene end by 1 base; junction bases not matched to a gene: 5. Germline V gene sequence: CDR1 SEHNR, CDR2 FQNEAQ (reference sequence). CDR3 bases: TGTGCCAGCAGCTTAGCGCTGACAGGGATCCAAGAGACCCAGTACTTC. It encodes CASSLALTGIQETQYF.